Each of the 18 T cell receptor beta chains below was sequenced from the same sample in a study of PD-1 blockade in classical Hodgkin lymphoma. Each patient relapsed following autologous stem cell transplantation, and prior brentuximab vedotin exposure differed. Method: immunoSEQ multiplex PCR; TCRdb's copy keeps in-frame clones and lacks some. Here the sample spans more than 140,000 clones, nearly 80% being singletons. The sequencing used peripheral blood mononuclear cells (PBMCs), collected before the second cycle of nivolumab. The receptors come from a human donor with classical Hodgkin lymphoma.

The rearrangement links TRBV5-7 to TRBJ1-2, with TRBD1 identical over 9 bases. TRBV5-7 is given ORF status, its function remaining uncertain. This CDR3 contains 15 residues. The ends lost 2 bases at V and 6 bases at J; junction bases unmatched: 8. CDR3 in amino acids: CASSFIRDRVDGYTF. The CDR3 DNA reads TGTGCCAGCAGCTTTATCCGGGACAGGGTCGATGGCTACACCTTC.

This clone has only one observation. CDR3 bases: TGTGCCAGCAGTGATGGGATAAGCACAGATACGCAGTATTTT. Translating it yields CASSDGISTDTQYF. The V and J genes are TRBV6-1 and TRBJ2-3; D gene uncertain. V lost 3 bases, J lost 0 bases, and 7 bases lay in between. The CDR3 extends over 14 amino acids. Germline V CDR1 and CDR2: MNHNS, SASEGT.

The genes are TRBV7-9 and TRBJ1-2, with TRBD1 matching 9 bases. The CDR3 covers 12 residues. Trimming cost V 4 bases and J 8 bases; bases outside gene matches: 2. Germline-derived CDR1 and CDR2 are SEHNR and FQNEAQ (reference sequence). The CDR3 sequence is CASSWTGVGYTF. The CDR3 bases are TGTGCCAGCAGCTGGACAGGGGTGGGCTACACCTTC.

This chain links TRBV18 with TRBJ1-1; D may be TRBD1 (6 bases). With 3 bases removed from V and 1 base from J, the gap between germline ends came to 18 bases. This CDR3 has 17 amino acids. Germline CDR1 is KGHSH and CDR2 is LQKENI. CDR3 DNA sequence: TGTGCCAGCTCACCCCGATTGGGGGCCAACAAGAACACTGAAGCTTTCTTT. Its translation: CASSPRLGANKNTEAFF.

CDR3 sequence reads: CSVANLADTQYF. DNA of the CDR3: TGCAGCGTCGCCAATCTAGCAGATACGCAGTATTTT. The rearrangement joins TRBV29-1 to TRBJ2-3; D gene unclear. This CDR3 has 12 residues. The germline V gene has CDR1 SQVTM and CDR2 ANQGSEA. V was shortened by 6 bases and J by 4 bases, with 11 bases between the two germline ends.

The V and J genes are TRBV10-3 and TRBJ2-4; TRBD1 agrees at 7 bases. V trimming: 2 bases; J trimming: 6 bases; junction bases outside the gene matches: 10. This CDR3 contains 16 residues. The germline V gene encodes CDR1 ENHRY and CDR2 SYGVKD. DNA for the CDR3: TGTGCCATCAGTGAGGTGGGACAGAGTTGGGGAAACATTCAGTACTTC. Translated: CAISEVGQSWGNIQYF.

V is TRBV7-8 and J is TRBJ1-5, with 8 bases matching TRBD1. CDR1 SGHVS and CDR2 FQNEAQ come from the germline V gene. V was pared by 1 base and J by 4 bases, with 3 bases of the junction left unmatched. This CDR3 is 15 amino acids long. CDR3 sequence (DNA): TGTGCCAGCAGCTTAGGCAGGGGGCGGAATCAGCCCCAGCATTTT. Its protein is CASSLGRGRNQPQHF.

The chain couples TRBV21-1 to TRBJ1-1; TRBD1, as called in the table, went unchecked against the DNA. TRBV21-1 counts as a pseudogene. The CDR3 runs to 16 residues. CDR3 protein: CASSKGYRGRNTEAFF. The CDR3 nucleotides are TGTGCCAGCAGCAAAGGGTACAGGGGGCGTAACACTGAAGCTTTCTTT.

The V and J genes are TRBV9 and TRBJ1-1; D is unclear. The germline V and J ends were trimmed by 0 bases and 5 bases, with 11 bases remaining between them. Germline V gives CDR1 SGDLS, CDR2 YYNGEE. There are 14 residues in the CDR3. CDR3 coding DNA: TGTGCCAGCAGCGTAGGATGGTTGGGGACTGAAGCTTTCTTT. Its translation: CASSVGWLGTEAFF.

On this clone itself: This sample includes further DNA sequences coding for the same CDR3. The CDR3 DNA is TGTGCCAGCAGTTTATCTTACAATGAGCAGTTCTTC. It codes for CASSLSYNEQFF. The V gene is TRBV28, the J gene TRBJ2-1; D gene unclear. V dropped 1 base and J dropped 4 bases, with 2 bases sitting between them. The germline V gene encodes CDR1 MDHEN and CDR2 SYDVKM. The CDR3 sequence is 12 residues long.

This clone has only one observation. In nucleotides, the CDR3 is TGTGCCAGTAGTATTCCGACAGGGCCTCCCAATTTGAGAGAGCAGTACTTC. Amino acids: CASSIPTGPPNLREQYF. The genes are TRBV19 and TRBJ2-7; 7 nucleotides match TRBD1. The CDR3 contains 17 residues. V trimming: 3 bases; J trimming: 7 bases; junction bases outside the gene matches: 18. Germline CDR1 LNHDA, CDR2 SQIVND (reference sequence).

The chain combines TRBV7-2 with TRBJ2-7, with unresolved D. CDR3 size: 14 residues. V shed 1 base and J shed 3 bases, with 10 bases lying between them. From germline, CDR1 is SGHTA and CDR2 FQGNSA. The CDR3 sequence: CASSLDAVSYEQYF. CDR3 bases: TGTGCCAGCAGCTTAGACGCAGTAAGCTACGAGCAGTACTTC.

The CDR3 here is CASSPGDSLSEQYF. The CDR3, as DNA: TGTGCCAGCAGCCCGGGGGACAGCCTCTCCGAGCAGTACTTC. This rearrangement joins TRBV7-8 to TRBJ2-7, with D possibly TRBD1 on 7 matching bases. The V end was cut by 5 bases, the J end by 6 bases, with 17 bases between. The V gene's germline CDR1 is SGHVS and CDR2 FQNEAQ. The CDR3 runs 14 residues.

The rearrangement uses TRBV27 and TRBJ2-7; D might be TRBD1 or TRBD2, each matching 5 bases. Germline V gene lookup returns CDR1 MNHEY and CDR2 SMNVEV (reference sequence). Trimming stripped 5 bases from V and 3 bases from J, with 14 bases between. This CDR3 is built from 14 residues. The DNA of the CDR3 is TGTGCCAGCAGTCACCGGGGCCCTCTCTACGAGCAGTACTTC. It specifies CASSHRGPLYEQYF.

The chain has TRBV7-2 and TRBJ1-2; the match to TRBD1 covers 8 bases. This CDR3 spans 15 amino acids. The V gene's germline CDR1 is SGHTA and CDR2 FQGNSA. V lost 5 bases to trimming and J lost 0 bases; unmatched junction nucleotides: 5. The CDR3 sequence is CASSGQTGANYGYTF. The CDR3 DNA reads TGTGCCAGCAGCGGACAGACAGGGGCTAACTATGGCTACACCTTC.

The V gene is TRBV5-5, the J gene TRBJ2-5, with D perhaps matching TRBD1 (8 bases). Germline CDR1 and CDR2: SGHKS and YYEKEE (reference sequence). This CDR3 has 15 amino acids. Trimming pared 4 bases from V and 4 bases from J, leaving 17 bases between. The CDR3, as DNA: TGTGCCAGCAGCCCGAACAGGGGGAGGGGAGAGACCCAGTACTTC. Its protein is CASSPNRGRGETQYF.

This clone was seen a single time. The chain couples TRBV7-7 to TRBJ2-5; D might be TRBD1 or TRBD2, each matching 6 bases. CDR3 length: 15 residues. Trimming pared 0 bases from V and 4 bases from J, leaving 12 bases between. Germline-derived CDR1 and CDR2 are SSHAT and FNYEAQ (reference sequence). The CDR3, as DNA: TGTGCCAGCAGCTTAGCCTCGGGGGCGGGAGAGACCCAGTACTTC. Encoded protein: CASSLASGAGETQYF. Full variable domain (outside the CDR3, taken from reference TRBV7-7 and TRBJ2-5): GAGVSQSPRYKVTKRGQDVTLRCDPISSHATLYWYQQALGQGPEFLTYFNYEAQPDKSGLPSDRFSAERPEGSISTLTIQRTEQRDSAMYRCASSLASGAGETQYFGPGTRLLVL.

This clone was seen a few times. The rearrangement joins TRBV9 to TRBJ2-3, with a possible D match to TRBD1 (5 bases). V dropped 0 bases and J dropped 4 bases, with 9 bases sitting between them. Germline V gene sequence: CDR1 SGDLS, CDR2 YYNGEE. The CDR3 sequence is 14 residues long. The CDR3 spells CASSVGIGADTQYF. Written as DNA, the CDR3 is TGTGCCAGCAGCGTAGGGATAGGGGCAGATACGCAGTATTTT. The full variable domain, with the rest looked up from reference TRBV9 and TRBJ2-3, is DSGVTQTPKHLITATGQRVTLRCSPRSGDLSVYWYQQSLDQGLQFLIQYYNGEERAKGNILERFSAQQFPDLHSELNLSSLELGDSALYFCASSVGIGADTQYFGPGTRLTVL.